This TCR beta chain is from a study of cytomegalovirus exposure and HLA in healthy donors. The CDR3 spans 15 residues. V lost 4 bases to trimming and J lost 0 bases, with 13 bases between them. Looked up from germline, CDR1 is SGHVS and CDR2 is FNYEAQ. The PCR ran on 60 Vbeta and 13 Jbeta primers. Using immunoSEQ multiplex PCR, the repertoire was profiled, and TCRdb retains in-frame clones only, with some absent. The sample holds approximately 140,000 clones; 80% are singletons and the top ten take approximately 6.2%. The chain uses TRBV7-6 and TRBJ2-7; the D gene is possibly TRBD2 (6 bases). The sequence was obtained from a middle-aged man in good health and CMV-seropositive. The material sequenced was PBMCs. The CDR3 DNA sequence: TGTGCCAGCAGCTACGGCGGGGTTAGCTCCTACGAGCAGTACTTC. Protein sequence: CASSYGGVSSYEQYF.